The 27 T cell receptor beta chains reported below all come from one sample, sequenced in a study of blood T cell repertoires in COVID-19 (dated by TCRdb to the early 2020s). The receptor library was made with the immunoSEQ multiplex PCR assay. This immuneACCESS table, as held by TCRdb, lists in-frame sequences with V and J called but not all clones. Of the missing ones, under half trace to an unresolved V gene in checked studies; the others have no known cause. This sample comprises under 150,000 clones, about four fifths of them detected only once. The top ten hold 5.5% of the sample. The source material was PBMCs or T cells enriched from blood (not recorded which). The receptors here all came from a man in his forties or fifties with acute COVID-19.

This chain uses TRBV6-6 with TRBJ2-5; 7 bases map to TRBD2. V lost 2 bases, J lost 5 bases, and 8 bases stayed unmatched. The germline gives CDR1 MNHNY, CDR2 SVGAGI (reference sequence). CDR3 length: 15 amino acids. CDR3 in amino acids: CASSYGGTKEETQYF. CDR3 bases: TGTGCCAGCAGTTACGGCGGGACTAAAGAGGAGACCCAGTACTTC.

The CDR3 loop reads CASSYDFSAQTGETQYF. In nucleotides, the CDR3 is TGTGCCAGCAGTTACGACTTTAGCGCTCAAACCGGGGAGACCCAGTACTTC. This sequence joins TRBV6-2 or TRBV6-3 and TRBJ2-5, with a tentative D call TRBD2 (5 bases). Germline assignment: CDR1 MNHEY and CDR2 SVGEGT. Trimming stripped 2 bases from V and 5 bases from J, with 21 bases between. The CDR3 extends over 17 amino acids.

V usage is TRBV19 and J usage is TRBJ2-7, with 7 nucleotides matching TRBD1. Germline V gives CDR1 LNHDA, CDR2 SQIVND (reference sequence). The CDR3 has 19 amino acids. After removal of 6 bases from V and 2 bases from J, the junction contained 22 bases not matched to a gene. The CDR3 nucleotides read TGTGCCAGTAGCAGGGGCCCCCTCAACCCAAGAGGGACAGCCTACGAGCAGTACTTC. Protein sequence: CASSRGPLNPRGTAYEQYF. The full variable domain, completed using reference TRBV19 and TRBJ2-7, is DGGITQSPKYLFRKEGQNVTLSCEQNLNHDAMYWYRQDPGQGLRLIYYSQIVNDFQKGDIAEGYSVSREKKESFPLTVTSAQKNPTAFYLCASSRGPLNPRGTAYEQYFGPGTRLTVT.

This clone was counted only a few times. The chain recombines TRBV4-3 with TRBJ2-2; possible D gene TRBD1, 5 bases. CDR1 and CDR2 from the germline V gene are LGHNA and YSLEER. The CDR3 has 15 amino acids. The V and J ends lost 5 bases and 6 bases respectively, with 16 bases between them. CDR3 region: CASSRKTDYAGELFF. CDR3 nucleotides: TGCGCCAGCAGCAGAAAGACAGATTACGCCGGGGAGCTGTTTTTT.

The chain links TRBV27 to TRBJ1-2, with D perhaps TRBD1 (5 bases). The CDR3 totals 13 residues. Per the germline V gene, CDR1 is MNHEY and CDR2 is SMNVEV (reference sequence). V lost 3 bases and J lost 8, with 13 bases in between. The CDR3 DNA is TGTGCCAGCAGTTTCCTCGGAGGGGTAGGCTACACCTTC. Encoded protein: CASSFLGGVGYTF.

J is TRBJ1-1 and V is TRBV7-9; maybe TRBD1 (5 bases). In germline, CDR1 is SEHNR, CDR2 FQNEAQ (reference sequence). V shed 3 bases and J shed 4 bases, with 9 bases lying between them. The CDR3 totals 13 residues. The CDR3 here is CASSFQGSTEAFF. The CDR3 DNA follows: TGTGCCAGCAGCTTTCAGGGTTCCACTGAAGCTTTCTTT.

This clone was seen a handful of times. The CDR3 DNA is TGTGCCAGCAGCTTAGCGGACAGTTACGAGCAGTACTTC. Encoded protein: CASSLADSYEQYF. The rearrangement joins TRBV7-9 to TRBJ2-7; possible D gene TRBD1, 6 bases. The CDR3 has 13 amino acids. Trimming took off 0 bases at V and 4 bases at J, with 7 bases between the two ends. Germline V lookup: CDR1 SEHNR, CDR2 FQNEAQ (reference sequence).

The J gene is TRBJ1-2, the V gene TRBV6-5; D might be TRBD1 (6 bases). The V end lost 5 bases, the J end lost 2 bases, and 9 bases lay between the germline ends. CDR3 size: 13 residues. CDR1 and CDR2 from the germline V gene are MNHEY and SVGAGI. For the CDR3, the DNA is TGTGCCAGCAGTCAGGGGCGCAACTATGGCTACACCTTC. The encoded protein is CASSQGRNYGYTF.

This chain links TRBV4-3 with TRBJ1-1; perhaps TRBD1 as D (5 bases). The CDR3 is 14 amino acids. Germline V gives CDR1 LGHNA, CDR2 YSLEER. With 3 bases removed from V and 7 bases from J, the gap between germline ends came to 15 bases. CDR3 region: CASSQGSRASEAFF. The CDR3 DNA is TGCGCCAGCAGCCAGGGGTCCAGGGCTAGTGAAGCTTTCTTT.

This chain uses TRBV4-2 with TRBJ2-7, with 10 bases lining up with TRBD2. This CDR3 contains 16 residues. Germline V gene data show CDR1 as LGHNA and CDR2 as YNFKEQ. V gave up 0 bases and J gave up 4 bases; unmatched junction bases: 6. The CDR3 sequence: CASSQDPAGGPYEQYF. For the CDR3, the DNA is TGTGCCAGCAGCCAAGATCCAGCGGGGGGGCCATACGAGCAGTACTTC.

Details on this clone: Different DNA sequences within this sample yield the same CDR3. The V and J genes are TRBV29-1 and TRBJ2-2; possible D gene TRBD2, 5 bases. This CDR3 is built from 12 residues. Germline V gene lookup returns CDR1 SQVTM and CDR2 ANQGSEA. Trimming pared 4 bases from V and 5 bases from J, leaving 8 bases between. This CDR3 reads CSVGPGTGELFF. Here the CDR3 DNA reads TGCAGCGTTGGCCCGGGGACCGGGGAGCTGTTTTTT.

This clone was recorded only once. This chain connects TRBV24-1 to TRBJ2-1; 9 nucleotides agree with TRBD1. Trimming removed 3 bases from V and 4 bases from J; junction bases left unmatched: 6. Germline CDR1 is KGHDR and CDR2 is SFDVKD. This CDR3 spans 16 amino acids. The CDR3 sequence is CATSDPVGQGYNEQFF. The DNA for the CDR3 is TGTGCCACCAGTGATCCCGTCGGACAGGGGTACAATGAGCAGTTCTTC.

The count of this clone is one. The V and J genes are TRBV7-8 and TRBJ2-3; TRBD2 matches at 8 bases. With V trimmed by 8 bases and J by 1 base, 8 bases remained unmatched. The germline V gene has CDR1 SGHVS and CDR2 FQNEAQ. The CDR3 contains 15 residues. In DNA form, the CDR3 reads TGTGCCAGCCGGGAGCAGCGGGGGCGCACAGATACGCAGTATTTT. As protein: CASREQRGRTDTQYF.

This chain links TRBV5-6 with TRBJ1-4; TRBD1 matches 10 bases. Looked up from germline, CDR1 is SGHDT and CDR2 is YYEEEE. CDR3 length: 16 residues. With 4 bases clipped from V and 7 bases from J, the junction kept 10 bases outside the gene matches. The DNA of the CDR3 is TGTGCCAGCAGCCTGACAGGGGGCGCCGGTCGTGAAAAACTGTTTTTT. Residues: CASSLTGGAGREKLFF.

The V and J genes are TRBV4-2 and TRBJ1-1; possibly TRBD1 for D (6 bases). V gave up 3 bases and J gave up 2 bases, with 10 bases separating them. Per the germline V gene, CDR1 is LGHNA and CDR2 is YNFKEQ. The CDR3 is made up of 14 amino acids. The CDR3 is CASSHGGANTEAFF. CDR3 in DNA: TGTGCCAGCAGCCACGGGGGGGCTAACACTGAAGCTTTCTTT.

The rearrangement joins TRBV2 to TRBJ2-2; D gene uncertain. With 7 bases removed from V and 1 base from J, the gap between germline ends came to 10 bases. The CDR3 has 14 residues. Germline loops: CDR1 SNHLY, CDR2 FYNNEI. CDR3 residues: CASMNFENTGELFF. In DNA, the CDR3 is TGTGCCAGCATGAACTTTGAGAACACCGGGGAGCTGTTTTTT.

The CDR3 bases are TGTGCCAGCAGTCTCCGGACAGCCGGCTACACCTTC. It translates to CASSLRTAGYTF. This sequence joins TRBV5-8 and TRBJ1-2, with D perhaps matching TRBD1 (6 bases). Germline-derived CDR1 and CDR2 are SGHTS and YDEGEE. The CDR3 consists of 12 residues. The V gene lost 5 bases and the J gene lost 8 bases, with 13 bases spanning the gap.

The chain employs TRBV7-2 and TRBJ2-5; 8 bases line up with TRBD2. There are 15 residues in the CDR3. Trimming removed 5 bases from V and 5 bases from J; junction bases left unmatched: 10. Germline values: CDR1 SGHTA, CDR2 FQGNSA. The CDR3 DNA sequence: TGTGCCAGCAGCATTTCGGGGGGGGGCGCGGAGACCCAGTACTTC. Its translation is CASSISGGGAETQYF.

The CDR3 DNA is TGTGCCAGCCGCGTTTTAGGGGATTCGTGGACAGATACGCAGTATTTT. Protein product: CASRVLGDSWTDTQYF. V usage is TRBV27 and J usage is TRBJ2-3; D is possibly TRBD1 (5 bases). The CDR3 runs to 16 residues. Germline V gene data show CDR1 as MNHEY and CDR2 as SMNVEV (reference sequence). Trimming removed 8 bases from V and 3 bases from J, with 21 bases in between.

V is TRBV4-1 and J is TRBJ2-1; 9 nucleotides match TRBD2. The CDR3 runs to 16 residues. Unmatched junction bases numbered 6, after V lost 1 base and J lost 5 bases. CDR1 is MGHRA and CDR2 is YSYEKL in the germline V gene. CDR3 sequence reads: CASSQVVAGDNNEQFF. The CDR3 DNA is TGCGCCAGCAGCCAAGTGGTAGCGGGAGACAACAATGAGCAGTTCTTC.

This chain connects TRBV2 to TRBJ1-5, with D tentatively TRBD1 (5 bases). Germline-derived CDR1 and CDR2 are SNHLY and FYNNEI. The CDR3 contains 14 residues. Trimming pared 3 bases from V and 4 bases from J, leaving 10 bases between. Written as DNA, the CDR3 is TGTGCCAGCAGTGAGGCTGGGGGGAATCAGCCCCAGCATTTT. Protein product: CASSEAGGNQPQHF.

CDR3: CASSLHTGAGGPSVQYF. As DNA, the CDR3 is TGTGCCAGCAGTTTACATACAGGTGCAGGCGGCCCGTCCGTGCAGTACTTC. This chain connects TRBV27 to TRBJ2-7, with a tentative D call TRBD1 (5 bases). There are 17 residues in the CDR3. CDR1 MNHEY and CDR2 SMNVEV come from the germline V gene (reference sequence). The ends were cut back, 2 bases at V and 9 bases at J, with 26 bases in the middle.

The chain couples TRBV28 to TRBJ2-7, with 10 bases lining up with TRBD2. Germline assignment: CDR1 MDHEN and CDR2 SYDVKM. The V segment lost 8 bases and the J segment 4 bases; nucleotides outside the gene matches: 11. The CDR3 spans 15 residues. CDR3 sequence (DNA): TGTGCCAGCCGGGGAGGGTCTAGCGGGAGTTACGAGCAGTACTTC. Residues: CASRGGSSGSYEQYF.

The rearrangement links TRBV9 to TRBJ1-6; no firm D call. The CDR3 covers 14 residues. Trimming cost V 2 bases and J 6 bases, with 9 bases left between them. From germline, CDR1 is SGDLS and CDR2 YYNGEE. For the CDR3, the DNA is TGTGCCAGCAGCGTCGGGATCCTTAATTCACCCCTCCACTTT. It is translated as CASSVGILNSPLHF.

The chain combines TRBV12-3 or TRBV12-4 with TRBJ2-5, with a tentative D call TRBD1 (5 bases). Trimming cost V 5 bases and J 5 bases, with 12 bases left between them. CDR3 length: 13 amino acids. CDR3 protein: CASSQGLLETQYF. The CDR3, as DNA: TGTGCCAGCAGTCAGGGATTATTGGAGACCCAGTACTTC.

V usage is TRBV5-5 and J usage is TRBJ1-1, with D maybe TRBD1 (5 bases). The CDR3 sequence is 14 residues long. Germline V CDR1 and CDR2: SGHKS, YYEKEE (reference sequence). Trimming stripped 2 bases from V and 0 bases from J, with 8 bases between. CDR3 in DNA: TGTGCCAGCAGCTTACCGGACATGAACACTGAAGCTTTCTTT. Residues: CASSLPDMNTEAFF.

This chain joins TRBV28 and TRBJ2-3, with TRBD2 matching 7 bases. Germline CDR1 and CDR2: MDHEN and SYDVKM. The CDR3 runs 14 residues. V was clipped by 5 bases and J by 4 bases; unmatched bases: 6. CDR3 region: CASSGRGRADTQYF. The CDR3 nucleotides read TGTGCCAGCAGTGGGCGGGGGAGGGCAGATACGCAGTATTTT.